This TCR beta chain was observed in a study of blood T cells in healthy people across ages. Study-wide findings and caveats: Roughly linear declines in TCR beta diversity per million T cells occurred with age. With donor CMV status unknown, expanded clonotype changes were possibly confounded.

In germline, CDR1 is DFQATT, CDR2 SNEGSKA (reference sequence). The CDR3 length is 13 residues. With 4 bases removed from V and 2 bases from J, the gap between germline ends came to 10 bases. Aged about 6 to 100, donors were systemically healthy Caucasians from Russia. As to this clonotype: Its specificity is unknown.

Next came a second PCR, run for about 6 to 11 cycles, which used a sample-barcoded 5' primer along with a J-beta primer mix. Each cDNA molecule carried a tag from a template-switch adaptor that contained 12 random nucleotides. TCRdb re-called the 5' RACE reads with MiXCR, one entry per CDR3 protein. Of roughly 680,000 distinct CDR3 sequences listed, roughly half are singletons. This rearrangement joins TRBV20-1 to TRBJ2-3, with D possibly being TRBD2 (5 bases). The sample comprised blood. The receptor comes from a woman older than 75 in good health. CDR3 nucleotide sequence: TGCAGTGCTACCGACTACTTCACAGATACGCAGTATTTT. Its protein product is CSATDYFTDTQYF.